This is a list of T cell receptor beta chains from one sample in a study of shared clonotypes between healthy human individuals. Libraries were prepared by immunoSEQ multiplex PCR; TCRdb keeps only in-frame clonotypes and omits some of them. Among about 2.1 million clones listed, about 92% were seen once. Sequencing was carried out using naive CD8+ T cells from PBMCs. The receptors were sampled from a man aged 18 to 35 in good health. Some clones in this sample may be carry-over from other donors' samples. Both conserved end residues are part of each CDR3. The order of the fields is V gene, D gene, clone size, J gene, CDR3 DNA, CDR3 protein. The D gene is left open where the match is weak. The size field is filled for only some rows; it gives once, few, many or a size class.

v_gene: TRBV9; d_gene: NA; abundance: NA; j_gene: TRBJ2-7; CDR3nt: TGTGCCAGCAGCGTATGGGAGACTCCCTACGAGCAGTACTTC; CDR3aa: CASSVWETPYEQYF
v_gene: TRBV27; d_gene: NA; abundance: NA; j_gene: TRBJ1-5; CDR3nt: TGTGCCAGCAGTAGTATGGGGCAGCCCCAGCATTTT; CDR3aa: CASSSMGQPQHF
v_gene: TRBV5-1; d_gene: NA; abundance: NA; j_gene: TRBJ1-4; CDR3nt: TGCGCCAGCAGCTTGGCCGGGAATGAAAAACTGTTTTTT; CDR3aa: CASSLAGNEKLFF
v_gene: TRBV7-3; d_gene: NA; abundance: NA; j_gene: TRBJ1-1; CDR3nt: TGTGCCAGCAGCTTAAAAGGGTCAGGCCGAGGGGACACTGAAGCTTTCTTT; CDR3aa: CASSLKGSGRGDTEAFF
v_gene: TRBV28; d_gene: NA; abundance: NA; j_gene: TRBJ1-2; CDR3nt: TGTGCCAGCAGCCCCCGGAGGGCAAGGGATGGCTACACCTTC; CDR3aa: CASSPRRARDGYTF
v_gene: TRBV11-3; d_gene: TRBD2; abundance: NA; j_gene: TRBJ2-1; CDR3nt: TGTGCCAGCAGCCGGGCCTCGGGGAGGGGCAACAATGAGCAGTTCTTC; CDR3aa: CASSRASGRGNNEQFF
v_gene: TRBV6-6; d_gene: NA; abundance: once; j_gene: TRBJ1-5; CDR3nt: TGTGCCATAGGGACCGAGAGGCTACAGCCCCAGCATTTT; CDR3aa: CAIGTERLQPQHF
v_gene: TRBV11-2; d_gene: NA; abundance: NA; j_gene: TRBJ1-1; CDR3nt: TGTGCCAGCAGCTTAGGTAGGGGCACTGAAGCTTTCTTT; CDR3aa: CASSLGRGTEAFF
v_gene: TRBV7-9; d_gene: TRBD2; abundance: NA; j_gene: TRBJ2-1; CDR3nt: TGTGCCAGCAGCTTAGGACTAGCGGCTTACAATGAGCAGTTCTTC; CDR3aa: CASSLGLAAYNEQFF
v_gene: TRBV11-2; d_gene: NA; abundance: NA; j_gene: TRBJ1-1; CDR3nt: TGTGCCAGCAGCTTATTCGAGATTTTTGGGTACACTGAAGCTTTCTTT; CDR3aa: CASSLFEIFGYTEAFF
v_gene: TRBV28; d_gene: NA; abundance: NA; j_gene: TRBJ2-1; CDR3nt: TGTGCCAGCAGTTTCCGTCGGGGCTCCTACAATGAGCAGTTCTTC; CDR3aa: CASSFRRGSYNEQFF
v_gene: TRBV28; d_gene: NA; abundance: NA; j_gene: TRBJ2-7; CDR3nt: TGTGCCAGCAGTTCGAGGGACCTGAGCTACGAGCAGTACTTC; CDR3aa: CASSSRDLSYEQYF
v_gene: TRBV5-1; d_gene: TRBD1; abundance: NA; j_gene: TRBJ2-2; CDR3nt: TGCGCCAGCAGCTTGGGACAGGGGGGAACCGGGGAGCTGTTTTTT; CDR3aa: CASSLGQGGTGELFF
v_gene: TRBV13; d_gene: TRBD2; abundance: NA; j_gene: TRBJ2-2; CDR3nt: TGTGCCAGCAGCTCTTTTTGGGGTAGCGGGAGCTCATTCGGCACCGGGGAGCTGTTTTTT; CDR3aa: CASSSFWGSGSSFGTGELFF
v_gene: TRBV25-1; d_gene: NA; abundance: NA; j_gene: TRBJ2-1; CDR3nt: TGTGCCAGCAGTGTCCCGGGACACATGGACAATGAGCAGTTCTTC; CDR3aa: CASSVPGHMDNEQFF
v_gene: TRBV7-2; d_gene: TRBD2; abundance: NA; j_gene: TRBJ2-1; CDR3nt: TGTGCCAGCAGCCCCCCTCTATTTGCGGGAGCGTACAATGAGCAGTTCTTC; CDR3aa: CASSPPLFAGAYNEQFF
v_gene: TRBV30; d_gene: NA; abundance: NA; j_gene: TRBJ2-5; CDR3nt: TGTGCCTGGTCAGGGCTTCAAGAGACCCAGTACTTC; CDR3aa: CAWSGLQETQYF
v_gene: TRBV28; d_gene: NA; abundance: NA; j_gene: TRBJ2-5; CDR3nt: TGTGCCAGCAGTCTCGGGACACCCTACTACTTC; CDR3aa: CASSLGTPYYF
v_gene: TRBV15; d_gene: TRBD1; abundance: NA; j_gene: TRBJ2-1; CDR3nt: TGTGCCACCAGCAGAGTACGGACAGGGACCTACAATGAGCAGTTCTTC; CDR3aa: CATSRVRTGTYNEQFF
v_gene: TRBV20-1; d_gene: NA; abundance: NA; j_gene: TRBJ2-5; CDR3nt: TGCAGTGCTAGGGGGGGAGAGACCCAGTACTTC; CDR3aa: CSARGGETQYF
v_gene: TRBV19; d_gene: NA; abundance: NA; j_gene: TRBJ2-7; CDR3nt: TGTGCCAGTAGTTTAGGGGGAAACGAGCAGTACTTC; CDR3aa: CASSLGGNEQYF
v_gene: TRBV27; d_gene: TRBD1; abundance: once; j_gene: TRBJ2-7; CDR3nt: TGTGCCAGCAGTTTATTGGGACAGCTTAACGAGCAGTACTTC; CDR3aa: CASSLLGQLNEQYF
v_gene: TRBV28; d_gene: NA; abundance: NA; j_gene: TRBJ2-1; CDR3nt: TGTGCCAGCAGTCCCCCGACTGAGGCCTACAATGAGCAGTTCTTC; CDR3aa: CASSPPTEAYNEQFF
v_gene: TRBV27; d_gene: NA; abundance: NA; j_gene: TRBJ2-7; CDR3nt: TGTGCCAGCAGTTCTTCCCACGAGCAGTACTTC; CDR3aa: CASSSSHEQYF
v_gene: TRBV7-9; d_gene: TRBD2; abundance: NA; j_gene: TRBJ2-3; CDR3nt: TGTGCCAGCAGCTCCGGGACTAGTTGGTTCACGCAGTATTTT; CDR3aa: CASSSGTSWFTQYF
v_gene: TRBV9; d_gene: NA; abundance: NA; j_gene: TRBJ2-3; CDR3nt: TGTGCCAGCAGCGTAGGGACAGCGGGGGATACGCAGTATTTT; CDR3aa: CASSVGTAGDTQYF
v_gene: TRBV19; d_gene: NA; abundance: NA; j_gene: TRBJ1-1; CDR3nt: TGTGCCAGTAGCCCGTGGAAGGGGAACACTGAAGCTTTCTTT; CDR3aa: CASSPWKGNTEAFF
v_gene: TRBV19; d_gene: NA; abundance: NA; j_gene: TRBJ1-1; CDR3nt: TGTGCCAGTAGTCCCCCGGGATGGAACACTGAAGCTTTCTTT; CDR3aa: CASSPPGWNTEAFF
v_gene: TRBV27; d_gene: TRBD2; abundance: NA; j_gene: TRBJ2-7; CDR3nt: TGTGCCAGCAGTTTGCGGGGGTCCTACGAGCAGTACTTC; CDR3aa: CASSLRGSYEQYF
v_gene: TRBV6-6; d_gene: NA; abundance: NA; j_gene: TRBJ2-4; CDR3nt: TGTGCCAGCAGTAACTACCGGACCGGCCATGTTCAGTACTTC; CDR3aa: CASSNYRTGHVQYF
v_gene: TRBV6-5; d_gene: NA; abundance: NA; j_gene: TRBJ2-7; CDR3nt: TGTGCCAGCAGTTACTCACAGTTCTACGAGCAGTACTTC; CDR3aa: CASSYSQFYEQYF
v_gene: TRBV25-1; d_gene: NA; abundance: NA; j_gene: TRBJ2-7; CDR3nt: TGTGCCAGCAGTGAAGGTCTTAGGGTAGCCCAGTACTTC; CDR3aa: CASSEGLRVAQYF
v_gene: TRBV19; d_gene: NA; abundance: NA; j_gene: TRBJ2-7; CDR3nt: TGTGCCAGTACCGGCTGGGGGAGCTCCTACGAGCAGTACTTC; CDR3aa: CASTGWGSSYEQYF
v_gene: TRBV27; d_gene: NA; abundance: NA; j_gene: TRBJ2-7; CDR3nt: TGTGCCAGCAGCCAAGAAGTAGGCAGGGGCTACTACGAGCAGTACTTC; CDR3aa: CASSQEVGRGYYEQYF
v_gene: TRBV12-5; d_gene: NA; abundance: NA; j_gene: TRBJ2-3; CDR3nt: TGTGCTAGTGGTTTGGTAGGGCCGGTGGGCAAGGGGGATACGCAGTATTTT; CDR3aa: CASGLVGPVGKGDTQYF
v_gene: TRBV28; d_gene: TRBD2; abundance: once; j_gene: TRBJ2-7; CDR3nt: TGTGCCAGCAGTGATCGGACTAGCGGAATCTACGAGCAGTACTTC; CDR3aa: CASSDRTSGIYEQYF
v_gene: TRBV4-2; d_gene: NA; abundance: NA; j_gene: TRBJ2-7; CDR3nt: TGTGCCAGCAGCCAACCGGGACACCTGAACGGGGCCCACGAGCAGTACTTC; CDR3aa: CASSQPGHLNGAHEQYF
v_gene: TRBV4-3; d_gene: NA; abundance: NA; j_gene: TRBJ2-6; CDR3nt: TGCGCCAGCAGCCAAGATATGGGATCCGGAGAGGGGTCTGGGGCCAACGTCCTGACTTTC; CDR3aa: CASSQDMGSGEGSGANVLTF
v_gene: TRBV27; d_gene: NA; abundance: NA; j_gene: TRBJ2-7; CDR3nt: TGTGCCAGCAGTTCAGGGGTTCCCTACGAGCAGTACTTC; CDR3aa: CASSSGVPYEQYF
v_gene: TRBV27; d_gene: NA; abundance: NA; j_gene: TRBJ2-7; CDR3nt: TGTGCCAGCCGCCCATACAGGGGAGGACTTTACGAGCAGTACTTC; CDR3aa: CASRPYRGGLYEQYF
v_gene: TRBV28; d_gene: NA; abundance: NA; j_gene: TRBJ2-1; CDR3nt: TGTGCCAGCAGTTTGACAGCCTACAATGAGCAGTTCTTC; CDR3aa: CASSLTAYNEQFF
v_gene: TRBV7-9; d_gene: NA; abundance: NA; j_gene: TRBJ1-4; CDR3nt: TGTGCCAGCAGCTTTCGGGACACCACTTCAACTAATGAAAAACTGTTTTTT; CDR3aa: CASSFRDTTSTNEKLFF
v_gene: TRBV11-2; d_gene: TRBD2; abundance: NA; j_gene: TRBJ2-7; CDR3nt: TGTGCCAGCAGGCAACTAGCGGACTCCTACGAGCAGTACTTC; CDR3aa: CASRQLADSYEQYF
v_gene: TRBV18; d_gene: NA; abundance: once; j_gene: TRBJ2-5; CDR3nt: TGTGCCAGCTCACCACCCACATTAACAGAGACCCAGTACTTC; CDR3aa: CASSPPTLTETQYF
v_gene: TRBV6-6; d_gene: NA; abundance: once; j_gene: TRBJ2-1; CDR3nt: TGTGCCAGCGGAGCGGCCTCCTACAATGAGCAGTTCTTC; CDR3aa: CASGAASYNEQFF
v_gene: TRBV10-2; d_gene: TRBD2; abundance: NA; j_gene: TRBJ2-7; CDR3nt: TGCGCCAGCGCCCCTAGCGGGAGAACCTACGAGCAGTACTTC; CDR3aa: CASAPSGRTYEQYF
v_gene: TRBV11-1; d_gene: NA; abundance: NA; j_gene: TRBJ2-5; CDR3nt: TGTGCCAGCAGCTTAGCGTGGGGTTCAGGAGAGACCCAGTACTTC; CDR3aa: CASSLAWGSGETQYF
v_gene: TRBV7-9; d_gene: TRBD1; abundance: once; j_gene: TRBJ2-1; CDR3nt: TGTGCCAGCAGCCCTAGGACAGGGCCCTACAATGAGCAGTTCTTC; CDR3aa: CASSPRTGPYNEQFF
v_gene: TRBV2; d_gene: NA; abundance: NA; j_gene: TRBJ2-1; CDR3nt: TGTGCCAGCTTGGACTATAGCGCCTACAATGAGCAGTTCTTC; CDR3aa: CASLDYSAYNEQFF